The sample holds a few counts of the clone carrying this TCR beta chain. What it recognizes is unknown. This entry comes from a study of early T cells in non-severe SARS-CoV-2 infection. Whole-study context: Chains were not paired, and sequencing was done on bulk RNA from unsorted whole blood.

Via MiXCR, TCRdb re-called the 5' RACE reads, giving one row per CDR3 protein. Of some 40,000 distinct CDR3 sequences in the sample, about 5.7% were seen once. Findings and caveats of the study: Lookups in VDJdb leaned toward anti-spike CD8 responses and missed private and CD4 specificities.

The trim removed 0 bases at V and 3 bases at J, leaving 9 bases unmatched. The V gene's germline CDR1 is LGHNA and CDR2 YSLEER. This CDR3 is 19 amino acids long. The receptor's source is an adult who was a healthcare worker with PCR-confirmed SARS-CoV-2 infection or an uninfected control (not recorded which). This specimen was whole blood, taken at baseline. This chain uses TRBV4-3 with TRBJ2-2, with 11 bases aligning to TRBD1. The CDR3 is CASSQDHHAGQGDTGELFF. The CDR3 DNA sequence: TGCGCCAGCAGCCAAGATCATCATGCGGGACAGGGGGACACCGGGGAGCTGTTTTTT.